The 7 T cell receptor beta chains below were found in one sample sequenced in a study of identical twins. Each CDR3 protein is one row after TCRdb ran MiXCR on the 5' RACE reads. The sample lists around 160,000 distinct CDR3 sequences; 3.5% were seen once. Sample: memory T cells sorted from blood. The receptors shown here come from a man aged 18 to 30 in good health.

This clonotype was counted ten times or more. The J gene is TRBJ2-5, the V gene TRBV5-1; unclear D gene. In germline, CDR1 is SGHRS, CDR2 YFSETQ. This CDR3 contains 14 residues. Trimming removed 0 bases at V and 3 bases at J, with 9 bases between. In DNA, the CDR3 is TGCGCCAGCAGCTTGGGGCAGAATAAAGAGACCCAGTACTTC. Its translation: CASSLGQNKETQYF.

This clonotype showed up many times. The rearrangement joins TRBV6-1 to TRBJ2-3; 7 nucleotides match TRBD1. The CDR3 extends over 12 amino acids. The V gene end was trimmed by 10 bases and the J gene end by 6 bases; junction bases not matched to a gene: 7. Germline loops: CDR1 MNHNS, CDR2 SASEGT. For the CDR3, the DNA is TGTGCCACACAAAGGGGGCTGGATACGCAGTATTTT. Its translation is CATQRGLDTQYF.

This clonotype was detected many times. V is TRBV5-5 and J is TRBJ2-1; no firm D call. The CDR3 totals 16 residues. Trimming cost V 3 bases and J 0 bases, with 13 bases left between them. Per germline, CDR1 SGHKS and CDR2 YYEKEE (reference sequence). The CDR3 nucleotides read TGTGCCAGCAGCTCTGTTGGCAGGAGCTCCTACAATGAGCAGTTCTTC. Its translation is CASSSVGRSSYNEQFF.

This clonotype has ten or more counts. Here the CDR3 DNA reads TGTGCCAGCAGCCCCGGGACAGGGGGAGATACGCAGTATTTT. Translated, it gives CASSPGTGGDTQYF. The chain couples TRBV12-3 or TRBV12-4 to TRBJ2-3, with 11 bases identical to TRBD1. J gave up 5 bases and V 6 bases, and 4 bases lay outside the gene matches. This CDR3 contains 14 residues.

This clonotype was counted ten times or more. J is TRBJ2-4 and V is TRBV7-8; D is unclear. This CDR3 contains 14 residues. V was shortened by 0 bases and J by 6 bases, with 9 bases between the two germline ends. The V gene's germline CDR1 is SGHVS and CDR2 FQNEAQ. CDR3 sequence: CASSLAGNRNIQYF. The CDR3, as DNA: TGTGCCAGCAGCTTAGCAGGGAATCGAAACATTCAGTACTTC.

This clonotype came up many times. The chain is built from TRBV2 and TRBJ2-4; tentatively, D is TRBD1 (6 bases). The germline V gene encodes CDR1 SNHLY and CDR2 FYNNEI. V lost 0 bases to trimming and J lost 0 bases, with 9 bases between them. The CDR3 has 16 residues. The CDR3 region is CASSEAQGLAKNIQYF. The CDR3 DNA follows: TGTGCCAGCAGTGAAGCGCAGGGGCTAGCCAAAAACATTCAGTACTTC.

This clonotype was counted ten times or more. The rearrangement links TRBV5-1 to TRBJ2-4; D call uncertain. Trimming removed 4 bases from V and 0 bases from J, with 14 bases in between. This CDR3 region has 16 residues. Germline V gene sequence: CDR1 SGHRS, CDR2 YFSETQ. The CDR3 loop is CASSAEGIQAKNIQYF. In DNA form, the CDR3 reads TGCGCCAGCAGCGCCGAAGGTATACAAGCCAAAAACATTCAGTACTTC.